Below are 30 T cell receptor beta chains sequenced from a single sample in a study of T-cell memory formation after mild COVID-19 (dated by TCRdb to about 2021). The library relied on 5' RACE. The reads were generated on an Illumina NovaSeq 6000. TCRdb trimmed public reads at Q25 via fastp, called clones via MiXCR and kept in-frame beta chains. Rows with one shared CDR3 protein collapse into an entry with the most common genes and DNA. Across this sample there are under 550,000 distinct CDR3 sequences, with about a sixth seen only once. The top ten constitute about a fifth of the sample. Specimen: PBMCs or a T cell subset sorted from them (not recorded which). These receptors were collected from a man aged 18 to 29 who had mild COVID-19 (a few samples of this study predate the infection). The sample titles of this study are shuffled in the database, so cell type and time point are left out; the donor was told from shared clones.

This clonotype has just a few counts. This chain uses TRBV28 with TRBJ1-4, with D tentatively TRBD1 (6 bases). This CDR3 contains 16 residues. CDR1 is MDHEN and CDR2 is SYDVKM in the germline V gene. V lost 8 bases, J lost 3 bases, and 19 bases lay in between. CDR3 coding DNA: TGTGCCAGCGCGAGGGGGGTAGAAAGGTCTAATGAAAAACTGTTTTTT. Amino acid sequence: CASARGVERSNEKLFF.

This clonotype was found many times. The chain combines TRBV7-2 with TRBJ2-2; D possibly corresponds to TRBD2 (6 bases). Germline CDR1 and CDR2: SGHTA and FQGNSA. V lost 5 bases and J 7 bases, leaving 17 bases between the germline ends. The CDR3 extends over 15 amino acids. The CDR3 here is CASSLAGLARGELFF. In DNA, the CDR3 is TGTGCCAGCAGCCTTGCGGGACTTGCACGCGGGGAGCTGTTTTTT. Together with reference TRBV7-2 and TRBJ2-2, the CDR3 gives the full variable domain: GAGVSQSPSNKVTEKGKDVELRCDPISGHTALYWYRQSLGQGLEFLIYFQGNSAPDKSGLPSDRFSAERTGGSVSTLTIQRTQQEDSAVYLCASSLAGLARGELFFGEGSRLTVL.

This clonotype was seen only a few times. The chain joins TRBV5-1 to TRBJ1-1; D is possibly TRBD1 (5 bases). The CDR3 runs to 15 residues. The germline V and J ends were trimmed by 0 bases and 4 bases, with 13 bases remaining between them. CDR1 and CDR2 (germline): SGHRS, YFSETQ. CDR3 region: CASSLERGWGTEAFF. Written as DNA, the CDR3 is TGCGCCAGCAGCTTGGAGCGGGGCTGGGGCACTGAAGCTTTCTTT.

V gene TRBV19 combines with J gene TRBJ1-5; a possible D gene is TRBD1 (5 bases). Germline CDR1 LNHDA, CDR2 SQIVND (reference sequence). V lost 5 bases to trimming and J lost 4 bases, with 12 bases between them. This CDR3 has 14 amino acids. CDR3 nucleotide sequence: TGTGCCAGTAGTGAAGGGACGGGAAATCAGCCCCAGCATTTT. Its translation: CASSEGTGNQPQHF.

The sample holds many counts of this clonotype. V gene TRBV7-9 combines with J gene TRBJ1-4; D unresolved. V was cut by 7 bases and J by 3 bases, with 9 bases left in between. Germline V gene data show CDR1 as SEHNR and CDR2 as FQNEAQ (reference sequence). This CDR3 is 13 amino acids long. CDR3 region: CASTNNPNEKLFF. The CDR3 nucleotides read TGTGCCAGCACCAACAATCCTAATGAAAAACTGTTTTTT. The full variable domain, completed using reference TRBV7-9 and TRBJ1-4, is DTGVSQNPRHKITKRGQNVTFRCDPISEHNRLYWYRQTLGQGPEFLTYFQNEAQLEKSRLLSDRFSAERPKGSFSTLEIQRTEQGDSAMYLCASTNNPNEKLFFGSGTQLSVL.

The rearrangement links TRBV5-1 to TRBJ2-1, with 8 bases identical to TRBD2. V lost 4 bases to trimming and J lost 5 bases; unmatched junction nucleotides: 8. The germline V gene has CDR1 SGHRS and CDR2 YFSETQ. The CDR3 is 15 amino acids. CDR3 in amino acids: CASSLTGGQNNEQFF. The CDR3 DNA reads TGCGCCAGCAGCCTAACGGGGGGGCAAAACAATGAGCAGTTCTTC.

The J gene is TRBJ2-3, the V gene TRBV7-2, with D hard to call. V lost 8 bases to trimming and J lost 0 bases, with 9 bases between them. The CDR3 runs 13 residues. Germline loops: CDR1 SGHTA, CDR2 FQGNSA. The CDR3 DNA follows: TGTGCCAGCCAACGTACTAGCACAGATACGCAGTATTTT. Residues: CASQRTSTDTQYF.

The V and J genes are TRBV29-1 and TRBJ2-5, with a weak D call TRBD2 (5 bases). The CDR3 covers 13 residues. Trimming shortened V by 3 bases and J by 4 bases, and 12 bases separated the two germline ends. CDR1 and CDR2 from the germline V gene are SQVTM and ANQGSEA. The CDR3 loop reads CSVERKSGETQYF. The CDR3 DNA follows: TGCAGCGTTGAGAGGAAGAGCGGAGAGACCCAGTACTTC.

This clonotype was found a few times. The V gene is TRBV10-3, the J gene TRBJ2-1; possible D gene TRBD2, 5 bases. V lost 10 bases, J lost 9 bases, and 19 bases lay in between. CDR3 length: 13 residues. Germline CDR1 ENHRY, CDR2 SYGVKD. The CDR3 loop is CASTLENSVEQFF. The CDR3 DNA reads TGTGCCAGCACCCTAGAGAATAGCGTTGAGCAGTTCTTC.

This clonotype occurred a few times. This chain connects TRBV28 to TRBJ2-7; a weak D match, TRBD1 (6 bases). The CDR3 spans 16 residues. CDR1 MDHEN and CDR2 SYDVKM come from the germline V gene. Trimming pared 4 bases from V and 0 bases from J, leaving 16 bases between. The CDR3 loop reads CASSSVTGGASYEQYV. The CDR3 region has the DNA TGTGCCAGCAGTTCCGTGACAGGCGGTGCCTCCTACGAGCAGTACGTC.

V gene TRBV7-6 combines with J gene TRBJ1-2, with 12 positions matching TRBD1. J was trimmed by 8 bases and V by 5 bases; bases with no gene match: 9. CDR1 and CDR2 (germline): SGHVS, FNYEAQ. CDR3 length: 15 amino acids. CDR3 nucleotide sequence: TGTGCCAGCAGCATCGGGACAGGGGGCAGGAACGGCTACACCTTC. Its protein is CASSIGTGGRNGYTF.

This clonotype was seen a few times. The chain has TRBV2 and TRBJ2-7; 8 nucleotides line up with TRBD1. Germline V gene data show CDR1 as SNHLY and CDR2 as FYNNEI. V shed 9 bases, J shed 2 bases, and the junction held 6 bases outside the gene matches. There are 13 residues in the CDR3. The DNA of the CDR3 is TGTGCCAGTTCGACAGGGGCCCCCTACGAGCAGTACGTC. It encodes CASSTGAPYEQYV.

This clonotype was observed a handful of times. This chain joins TRBV27 and TRBJ2-3, with a possible D match to TRBD1 (5 bases). With 5 bases removed from V and 0 bases from J, the gap between germline ends came to 12 bases. CDR3 length: 15 amino acids. Per the germline V gene, CDR1 is MNHEY and CDR2 is SMNVEV (reference sequence). The CDR3 DNA follows: TGTGCCAGCAGTACCCCCAGGGCGAGCACAGATACGCAGTATTTT. Translated, it gives CASSTPRASTDTQYF.

The chain is built from TRBV7-6 and TRBJ2-5; D possibly matches TRBD1 or TRBD2 (6 bases each). The germline gives CDR1 SGHVS, CDR2 FNYEAQ. Trimming stripped 5 bases from V and 1 base from J, with 17 bases between. The CDR3 is made up of 16 amino acids. The CDR3 here is CASSHGEDRIQETQYF. Here the CDR3 DNA reads TGTGCCAGCAGCCACGGGGAGGACAGAATCCAAGAGACCCAGTACTTC.

The chain recombines TRBV6-5 with TRBJ2-1; 9 nucleotides line up with TRBD2. Trimming took 5 bases from V and 9 from J; bases not matched to a gene: 5. Germline values: CDR1 MNHEY, CDR2 SVGAGI. CDR3 length: 13 amino acids. This chain's CDR3 is CASSTSSGAEQFF. The DNA for the CDR3 is TGTGCCAGCAGTACATCTAGCGGGGCTGAGCAGTTCTTC.

The V call is TRBV5-1, the J call TRBJ1-1; 7 bases fit TRBD1. CDR1 and CDR2 from the germline V gene are SGHRS and YFSETQ. The trim removed 3 bases at V and 5 bases at J, leaving 10 bases unmatched. The CDR3 extends over 15 amino acids. CDR3 nucleotides: TGCGCCAGCAGCTCGCAGGGGGTGGCAGAGACTGAAGCTTTCTTT. This gives the protein CASSSQGVAETEAFF.

The chain uses TRBV20-1 and TRBJ2-3, with 8 bases matching TRBD1. The V gene end was trimmed by 5 bases and the J gene end by 2 bases; junction bases not matched to a gene: 6. The CDR3 spans 14 residues. CDR1 and CDR2 (germline): DFQATT, SNEGSKA (reference sequence). The CDR3 DNA reads TGCAGTGCTGCCGGGACAGGCTACACAGATACGCAGTATTTT. Amino acid sequence: CSAAGTGYTDTQYF.

This rearrangement joins TRBV2 to TRBJ2-3, with TRBD2 as a possible D gene (6 bases). Trimming stripped 8 bases from V and 2 bases from J, with 17 bases between. The CDR3 sequence is 15 residues long. Germline CDR1 and CDR2: SNHLY and FYNNEI. CDR3 nucleotides: TGTGCCAGCCGTACTAGCCTTCCGTCCACAGATACGCAGTATTTT. Amino acids: CASRTSLPSTDTQYF.

This clonotype has a handful of counts. CDR3 protein: CASSPWPAGQTFEAFF. The CDR3 DNA reads TGTGCCAGCAGCCCTTGGCCGGCAGGGCAGACTTTCGAAGCTTTCTTT. The chain recombines TRBV5-6 with TRBJ1-1; TRBD1 is a possible D gene (5 bases). Germline CDR1 SGHDT, CDR2 YYEEEE. The CDR3 length is 16 residues. V was cut by 4 bases and J by 8 bases, with 24 bases left in between.

The genes are TRBV5-1 and TRBJ1-1, with 8 bases fitting TRBD1. Germline loops: CDR1 SGHRS, CDR2 YFSETQ. V trimming: 4 bases; J trimming: 11 bases; junction bases outside the gene matches: 4. The CDR3 spans 11 residues. The CDR3 coding sequence is TGCGCCAGCAGCCGACAGGGGTTGGCTTTCTTT. Translating it yields CASSRQGLAFF. Supplemented by reference TRBV5-1 and TRBJ1-1, the full variable domain reads KAGVTQTPRYLIKTRGQQVTLSCSPISGHRSVSWYQQTPGQGLQFLFEYFSETQRNKGNFPGRFSGRQFSNSRSEMNVSTLELGDSALYLCASSRQGLAFFGQGTRLTVV.

The chain uses TRBV7-2 and TRBJ2-3; a weak D match, TRBD1 (5 bases). Between the trimmed V and J ends, which lost 0 bases and 6 bases, there was a span of 13 bases. Per germline, CDR1 SGHTA and CDR2 FQGNSA. The CDR3 sequence is 15 residues long. CDR3 sequence (DNA): TGTGCCAGCAGCTTAGCAGGGGCGAGGTCTGATACGCAGTATTTT. Protein product: CASSLAGARSDTQYF.

The chain has TRBV12-3 or TRBV12-4 and TRBJ1-4; 7 nucleotides align to TRBD1. The CDR3 is made up of 13 amino acids. V dropped 3 bases and J dropped 8; count of bases not matched to a gene: 3. Here the CDR3 reads CASSFQGDEKLFF. The CDR3 bases are TGTGCCAGCAGTTTCCAGGGGGACGAAAAACTGTTTTTT.

This clonotype was seen more than once but under ten times. The CDR3 nucleotides read TGCGCCAGCAGCCCGGCAGGGGCGGGACACGAGCAGTACTTC. Translation: CASSPAGAGHEQYF. The chain couples TRBV5-1 to TRBJ2-7; perhaps D is TRBD1 or TRBD2 (6 bases each). The germline gives CDR1 SGHRS, CDR2 YFSETQ. This CDR3 comprises 14 residues. Trimming took 4 bases from V and 5 from J, leaving 16 bases between them.

This chain joins TRBV7-2 and TRBJ2-7, with D perhaps given as TRBD1 or TRBD2 (5 bases each). The CDR3 length is 12 residues. V was shortened by 5 bases and J by 10 bases, with 15 bases between the two germline ends. CDR1 and CDR2 (germline): SGHTA, FQGNSA. The CDR3 DNA sequence: TGTGCCAGCAGCAACCACCCGGGGCTTCAGTACGTC. Translation gives CASSNHPGLQYV.

In its sample, this clonotype was seen a few times. The rearrangement links TRBV7-7 to TRBJ2-1, with D unresolved. Germline V gene sequence: CDR1 SSHAT, CDR2 FNYEAQ (reference sequence). CDR3 length equals 16 residues. V was clipped by 1 base and J by 0 bases, with 10 bases between them. CDR3 nucleotide sequence: TGTGCCAGCAGCTTAGTTCCCGGCAGCTCCTACAATGAGCAGTTCTTC. It specifies CASSLVPGSSYNEQFF.

A few counts support this clonotype. The genes are TRBV2 and TRBJ2-3; tentative D call: TRBD2 (6 bases). There are 12 residues in the CDR3. In germline, CDR1 is SNHLY, CDR2 FYNNEI. The ends were cut back, 4 bases at V and 5 bases at J, with 7 bases in the middle. The CDR3 DNA reads as TGTGCCAGCAGTGCGGGAGTAGATACGCAGTATTTT. It encodes CASSAGVDTQYF. Filled out from reference TRBV2 and TRBJ2-3, the complete variable domain reads EPEVTQTPSHQVTQMGQEVILRCVPISNHLYFYWYRQILGQKVEFLVSFYNNEISEKSEIFDDQFSVERPDGSNFTLKIRSTKLEDSAMYFCASSAGVDTQYFGPGTRLTVL.

This clonotype appeared many times. The rearrangement joins TRBV7-3 to TRBJ2-2; TRBD1 is a possible D gene (6 bases). The germline V gene has CDR1 SGHTA and CDR2 FQGTGA. V lost 5 bases and J 1 base, leaving 8 bases between the germline ends. The CDR3 covers 14 residues. The CDR3 spells CASSPTGNTGELFF. As DNA, the CDR3 is TGTGCCAGCAGCCCGACAGGGAACACCGGGGAGCTGTTTTTT.

The genes are TRBV12-3 or TRBV12-4 and TRBJ2-5; D is undetermined. The CDR3 has 14 amino acids. Between the trimmed V and J ends, which lost 6 bases and 1 base, there was a span of 12 bases. The CDR3: CASSLMISQETQYF. CDR3 in DNA: TGTGCCAGCAGCCTCATGATTAGCCAAGAGACCCAGTACTTC.

This clonotype was detected only a few times. This chain uses TRBV7-2 with TRBJ2-7; no clear D. The CDR3 has 14 residues. Trimming took off 10 bases at V and 3 bases at J, with 19 bases between the two ends. The V gene's germline CDR1 is SGHTA and CDR2 FQGNSA. The CDR3 coding sequence is TGTGCCACCGGCCAAGGTGGGTTGGTCTACGAGCAGTACTTC. Protein: CATGQGGLVYEQYF.

This chain's CDR3 is CASSTRTVEDGTF. The CDR3 coding sequence is TGTGCCAGCAGCACCCGGACAGTGGAAGATGGCACCTTC. The chain combines TRBV7-3 with TRBJ1-2; TRBD1 might be the D (6 bases). The CDR3 is made up of 13 amino acids. In germline, CDR1 is SGHTA, CDR2 FQGTGA. V was clipped by 5 bases and J by 13 bases, with 20 bases between them.